This T cell receptor beta chain is from a study of beta chain features in type 1 diabetes. General study findings and limits: Among patients with Type 1 diabetes, TCRB CDR3s were moderately but significantly shorter in every one of the four CD4+ subsets.

The length of the CDR3 is 16 residues. CDR1 is MDHEN, CDR2 SYDVKM, per germline. V shed 4 bases and J 2 bases; nucleotides not matched to a gene: 9. Concerning this clone: The antigen is unknown.

Reverse transcription of all isolated RNA meant that expressed TCRB transcripts were sequenced. Clones were sequenced by immunoSEQ multiplex PCR, and TCRdb holds only the in-frame ones, with some missing. The data show 640,000 or so clones, around an eighth seen once. V usage is TRBV28 and J usage is TRBJ2-3; 7 bases are shared with TRBD2. Sequenced input: naive CD4+ T cells from blood. The sequence was collected from a man in his late teens or twenties with type 1 diabetes. The CDR3: CASSSDKTSFTDTQYF. The DNA for the CDR3 is TGTGCCAGCAGTTCGGACAAGACTAGCTTCACAGATACGCAGTATTTT.